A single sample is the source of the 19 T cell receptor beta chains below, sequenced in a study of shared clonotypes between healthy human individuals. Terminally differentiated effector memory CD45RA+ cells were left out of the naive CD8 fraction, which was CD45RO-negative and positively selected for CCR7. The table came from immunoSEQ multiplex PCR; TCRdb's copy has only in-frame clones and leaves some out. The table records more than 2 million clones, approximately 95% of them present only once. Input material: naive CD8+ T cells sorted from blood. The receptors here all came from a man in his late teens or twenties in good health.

CDR3 residues: CASSLGVSGIYEQYF. CDR3 DNA sequence: TGTGCCAGCAGCTTAGGGGTTAGTGGGATATACGAGCAGTACTTC. This chain links TRBV7-2 with TRBJ2-7; D remains unclear. Trimming shortened V by 1 base and J by 4 bases, and 14 bases separated the two germline ends. Germline CDR1 and CDR2: SGHTA and FQGNSA. The CDR3 runs to 15 residues. Combining the CDR3 with reference TRBV7-2 and TRBJ2-7 gives the whole variable domain GAGVSQSPSNKVTEKGKDVELRCDPISGHTALYWYRQSLGQGLEFLIYFQGNSAPDKSGLPSDRFSAERTGGSVSTLTIQRTQQEDSAVYLCASSLGVSGIYEQYFGPGTRLTVT.

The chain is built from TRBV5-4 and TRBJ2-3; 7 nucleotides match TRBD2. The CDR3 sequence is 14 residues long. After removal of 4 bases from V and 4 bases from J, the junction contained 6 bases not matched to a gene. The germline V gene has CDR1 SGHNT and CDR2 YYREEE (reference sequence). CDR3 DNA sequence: TGTGCCAGCAGCGTACTAGCGAGTCCAGATACGCAGTATTTT. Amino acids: CASSVLASPDTQYF.

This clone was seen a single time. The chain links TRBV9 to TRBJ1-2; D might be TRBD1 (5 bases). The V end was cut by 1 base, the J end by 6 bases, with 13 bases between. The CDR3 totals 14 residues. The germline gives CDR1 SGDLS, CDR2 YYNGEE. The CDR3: CASSVLGALNGYTF. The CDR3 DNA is TGTGCCAGCAGCGTACTAGGGGCATTAAATGGCTACACCTTC.

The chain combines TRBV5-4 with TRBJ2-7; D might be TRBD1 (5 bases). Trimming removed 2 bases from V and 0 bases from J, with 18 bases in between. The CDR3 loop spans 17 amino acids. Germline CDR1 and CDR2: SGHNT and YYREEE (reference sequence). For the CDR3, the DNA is TGTGCCAGCAGCTTTGATCTCGAAGGTGACAGCTCCTACGAGCAGTACTTC. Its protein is CASSFDLEGDSSYEQYF.

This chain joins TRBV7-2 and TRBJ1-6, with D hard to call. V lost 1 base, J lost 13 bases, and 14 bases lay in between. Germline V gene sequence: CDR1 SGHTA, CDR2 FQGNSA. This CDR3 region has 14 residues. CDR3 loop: CASSLDLGIWPLHF. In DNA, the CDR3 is TGTGCCAGCAGCTTAGATTTGGGAATTTGGCCCCTCCACTTT.

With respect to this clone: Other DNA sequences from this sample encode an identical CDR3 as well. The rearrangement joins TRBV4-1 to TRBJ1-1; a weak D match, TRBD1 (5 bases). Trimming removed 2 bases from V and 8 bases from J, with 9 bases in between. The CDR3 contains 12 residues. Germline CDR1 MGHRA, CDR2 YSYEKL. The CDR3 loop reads CASSQSGTEAFF. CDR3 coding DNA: TGCGCCAGCAGCCAATCCGGGACGGAAGCTTTCTTT.

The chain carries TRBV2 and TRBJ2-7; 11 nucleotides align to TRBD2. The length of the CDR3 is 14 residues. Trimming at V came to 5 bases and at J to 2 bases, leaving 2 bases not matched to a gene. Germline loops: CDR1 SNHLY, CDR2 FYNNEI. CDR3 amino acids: CASSSSGGTYEQYF. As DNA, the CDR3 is TGTGCCAGCAGTTCTAGCGGGGGGACCTACGAGCAGTACTTC.

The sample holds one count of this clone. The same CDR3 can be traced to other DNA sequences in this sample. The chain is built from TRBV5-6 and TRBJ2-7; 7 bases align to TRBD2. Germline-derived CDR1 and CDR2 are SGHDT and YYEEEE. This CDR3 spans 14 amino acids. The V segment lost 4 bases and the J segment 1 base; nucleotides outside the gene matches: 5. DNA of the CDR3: TGTGCCAGCAGCCTGAGCGGGGCTTCCTACGAGCAGTACTTC. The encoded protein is CASSLSGASYEQYF. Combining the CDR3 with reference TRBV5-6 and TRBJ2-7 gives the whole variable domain DAGVTQSPTHLIKTRGQQVTLRCSPKSGHDTVSWYQQALGQGPQFIFQYYEEEERQRGNFPDRFSGHQFPNYSSELNVNALLLGDSALYLCASSLSGASYEQYFGPGTRLTVT.

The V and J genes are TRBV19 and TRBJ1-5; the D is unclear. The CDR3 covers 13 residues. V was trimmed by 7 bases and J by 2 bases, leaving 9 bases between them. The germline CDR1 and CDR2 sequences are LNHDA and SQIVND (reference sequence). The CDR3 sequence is CASTTVGNQPQHF. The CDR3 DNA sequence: TGTGCCAGTACGACGGTCGGCAATCAGCCCCAGCATTTT.

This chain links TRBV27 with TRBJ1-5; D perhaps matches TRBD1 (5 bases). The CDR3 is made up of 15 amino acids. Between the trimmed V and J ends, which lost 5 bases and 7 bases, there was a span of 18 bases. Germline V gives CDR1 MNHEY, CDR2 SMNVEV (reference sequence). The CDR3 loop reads CASSPSGQGGQPQHF. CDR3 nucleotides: TGTGCCAGCAGTCCAAGCGGGCAGGGAGGGCAGCCCCAGCATTTT.

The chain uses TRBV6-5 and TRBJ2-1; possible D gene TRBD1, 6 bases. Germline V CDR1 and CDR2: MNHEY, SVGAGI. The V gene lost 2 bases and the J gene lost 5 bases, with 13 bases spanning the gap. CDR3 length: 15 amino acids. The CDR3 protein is CASSYRDTKDNEQFF. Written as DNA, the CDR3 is TGTGCCAGCAGTTACCGGGACACAAAGGACAATGAGCAGTTCTTC.

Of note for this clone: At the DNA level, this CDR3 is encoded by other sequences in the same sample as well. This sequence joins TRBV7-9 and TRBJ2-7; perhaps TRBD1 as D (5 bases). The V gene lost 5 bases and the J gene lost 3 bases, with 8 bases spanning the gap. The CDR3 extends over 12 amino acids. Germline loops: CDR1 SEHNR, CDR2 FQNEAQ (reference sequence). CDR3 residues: CASSGQGYEQYF. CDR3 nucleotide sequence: TGTGCCAGCAGCGGCCAGGGCTACGAGCAGTACTTC.

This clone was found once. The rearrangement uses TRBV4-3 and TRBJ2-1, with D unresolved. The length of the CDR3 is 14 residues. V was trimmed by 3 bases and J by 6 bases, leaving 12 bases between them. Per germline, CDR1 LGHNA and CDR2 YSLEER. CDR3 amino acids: CASSQAGGINEQFF. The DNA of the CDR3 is TGCGCCAGCAGCCAGGCCGGCGGAATCAATGAGCAGTTCTTC.

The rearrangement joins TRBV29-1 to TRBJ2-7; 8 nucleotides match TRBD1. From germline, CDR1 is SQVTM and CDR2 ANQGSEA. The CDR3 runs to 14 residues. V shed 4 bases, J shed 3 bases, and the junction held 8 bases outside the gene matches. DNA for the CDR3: TGCAGCGTTGTACCCTCCACAGGGGGCTACGAGCAGTACTTC. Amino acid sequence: CSVVPSTGGYEQYF.

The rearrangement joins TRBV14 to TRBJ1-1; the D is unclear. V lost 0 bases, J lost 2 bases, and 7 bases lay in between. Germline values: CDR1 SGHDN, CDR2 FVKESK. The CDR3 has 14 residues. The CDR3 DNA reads TGTGCCAGCAGCCAAGATCCAGTTAACACTGAAGCTTTCTTT. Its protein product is CASSQDPVNTEAFF.

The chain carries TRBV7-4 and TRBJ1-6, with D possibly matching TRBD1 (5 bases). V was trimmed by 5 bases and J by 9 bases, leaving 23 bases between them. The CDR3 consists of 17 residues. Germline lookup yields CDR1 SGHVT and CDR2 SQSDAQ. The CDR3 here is CASSPHASDITGSPLHF. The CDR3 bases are TGTGCCAGCAGCCCCCACGCATCTGACATAACAGGTTCACCCCTCCACTTT. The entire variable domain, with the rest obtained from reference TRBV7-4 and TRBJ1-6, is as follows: GAGVSQSPRYKVAKRGRDVALRCDSISGHVTLYWYRQTLGQGSEVLTYSQSDAQRDKSGRPSGRFSAERPERSVSTLKIQRTEQGDSAVYLCASSPHASDITGSPLHFGNGTRLTVT.

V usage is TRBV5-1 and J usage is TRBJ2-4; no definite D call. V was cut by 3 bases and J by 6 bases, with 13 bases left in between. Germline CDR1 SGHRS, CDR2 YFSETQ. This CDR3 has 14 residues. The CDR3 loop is CASSSDMDPNIQYF. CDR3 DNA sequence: TGCGCCAGCAGCTCAGACATGGACCCAAACATTCAGTACTTC.

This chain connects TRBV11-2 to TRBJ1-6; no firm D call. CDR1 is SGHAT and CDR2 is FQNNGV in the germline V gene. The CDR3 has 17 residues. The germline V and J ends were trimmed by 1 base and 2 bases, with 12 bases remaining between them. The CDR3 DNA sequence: TGTGCCAGCAGCTTAGGCCCGGGTGGCGCCTATAATTCACCCCTCCACTTT. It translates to CASSLGPGGAYNSPLHF.

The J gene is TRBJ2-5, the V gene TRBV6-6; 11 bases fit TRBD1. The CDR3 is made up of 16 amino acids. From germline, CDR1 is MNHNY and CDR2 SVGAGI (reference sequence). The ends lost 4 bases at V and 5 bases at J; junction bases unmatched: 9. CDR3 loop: CASSLLGQGAPETQYF. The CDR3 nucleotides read TGTGCCAGCAGTTTGCTAGGACAGGGGGCCCCGGAGACCCAGTACTTC.